This T cell receptor beta chain was sequenced during a study of blood T cell repertoires in COVID-19. Study as a whole: Sites across the United States, Italy and Spain contributed samples from acute and convalescent COVID-19.

V lost 6 bases, J lost 1 base, and 8 bases stayed unmatched. CDR3 length equals 15 residues. From germline, CDR1 is MNHEY and CDR2 SVGEGT. The table came from immunoSEQ multiplex PCR; TCRdb's copy has only in-frame clones and leaves some out. The sample carries over 150,000 clones, around 83% recorded once. This sequence originates from a human donor in a cohort sampled during active COVID-19. The chain has TRBV6-2 or TRBV6-3 and TRBJ2-7; 8 positions match TRBD2. The specimen was peripheral blood. The CDR3 loop reads CASSFPGLESYEQYF. The CDR3 region has the DNA TGTGCCAGCAGCTTTCCGGGACTAGAGTCCTACGAGCAGTACTTC.